A selection of T cell receptor beta chains follows, all from one sample in a study of PD-1 blockade in mismatch repair-deficient tumors. The assay was immunoSEQ multiplex PCR, and TCRdb's table has in-frame clones only and misses some. Found here are 56,000 or so clones, 65% to 85% of them singletons; the top ten hold roughly 8%. Source: peripheral blood, taken about 20 weeks after starting pembrolizumab. Receptors originate from an adult with mismatch repair-deficient cancer. The CDR3 runs from the conserved cysteine through the conserved F or W. A D gene is named only where the DNA matches it firmly. A row's size may be missing; if present it is once, few, many or a size class.

J gene: TRBJ1-2; clone size: few; V gene: TRBV20-1; D gene: NA; CDR3 protein: CSAWGIYGYTF; CDR3 DNA: TGCAGTGCTTGGGGGATCTATGGCTACACCTTC
J gene: TRBJ1-2; clone size: NA; V gene: TRBV29-1; D gene: NA; CDR3 protein: CSVGGTTGRNYGYTF; CDR3 DNA: TGCAGCGTGGGGGGAACGACCGGACGGAACTATGGCTACACCTTC
J gene: TRBJ1-1; clone size: NA; V gene: TRBV9; D gene: NA; CDR3 protein: CASSGAGTADSEAFF; CDR3 DNA: TGTGCCAGCAGCGGAGCCGGGACCGCAGACTCTGAAGCTTTCTTT
J gene: TRBJ2-1; clone size: NA; V gene: TRBV7-2; D gene: NA; CDR3 protein: CASSLWPGRVDEQFF; CDR3 DNA: TGTGCCAGCAGCTTATGGCCAGGTCGAGTCGATGAGCAGTTCTTC
J gene: TRBJ1-3; clone size: NA; V gene: TRBV6-1; D gene: NA; CDR3 protein: CASSGTGISGNTIYF; CDR3 DNA: TGTGCCAGCAGTGGAACAGGGATTTCTGGAAACACCATATATTTT
J gene: TRBJ2-3; clone size: NA; V gene: TRBV5-6; D gene: NA; CDR3 protein: CASSFLILLDTQYF; CDR3 DNA: TGTGCCAGCAGCTTCCTCATTCTCCTCGATACGCAGTATTTT
J gene: TRBJ2-7; clone size: NA; V gene: TRBV7-6; D gene: TRBD1; CDR3 protein: CASSLDRDRGNHEQYF; CDR3 DNA: TGTGCCAGCAGCTTAGATCGAGACAGGGGGAACCACGAGCAGTACTTC
J gene: TRBJ2-7; clone size: once; V gene: TRBV6-1; D gene: NA; CDR3 protein: CASSDSPGPYEQYF; CDR3 DNA: TGTGCCAGCAGTGATAGTCCGGGACCCTACGAGCAGTACTTC
J gene: TRBJ1-2; clone size: few; V gene: TRBV27; D gene: NA; CDR3 protein: CASSSDGNGYTF; CDR3 DNA: TGTGCCAGCAGTTCGGACGGGAATGGCTACACCTTC
J gene: TRBJ2-7; clone size: medium-sized; V gene: TRBV10-2; D gene: TRBD1; CDR3 protein: CASSDPGQVPILAYEQYF; CDR3 DNA: TGCGCCAGCAGTGATCCGGGACAGGTTCCCATCCTGGCCTACGAGCAGTACTTC
J gene: TRBJ1-2; clone size: NA; V gene: TRBV12-5; D gene: NA; CDR3 protein: CASVRSGANYGYTF; CDR3 DNA: TGTGCTAGTGTGCGAAGTGGGGCTAACTATGGCTACACCTTC